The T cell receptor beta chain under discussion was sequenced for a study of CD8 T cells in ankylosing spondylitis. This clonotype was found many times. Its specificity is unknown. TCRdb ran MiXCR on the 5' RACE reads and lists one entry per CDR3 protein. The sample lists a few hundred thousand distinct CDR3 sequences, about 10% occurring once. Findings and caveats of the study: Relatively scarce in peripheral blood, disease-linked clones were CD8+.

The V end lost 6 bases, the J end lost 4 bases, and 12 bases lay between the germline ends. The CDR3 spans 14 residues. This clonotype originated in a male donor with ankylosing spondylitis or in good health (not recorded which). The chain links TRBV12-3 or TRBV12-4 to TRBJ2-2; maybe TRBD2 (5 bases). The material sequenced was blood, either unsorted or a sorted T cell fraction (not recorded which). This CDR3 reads CASSARGPTGELFF. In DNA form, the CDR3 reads TGTGCCAGCAGCGCTCGAGGGCCCACCGGGGAGCTGTTTTTT.